What follows is one TCR beta chain and its context. No antigen is known for it. The CDR3 loop spans 13 amino acids. The J segment lost 3 bases and the V segment lost 4 bases, leaving 2 bases of the junction unmatched. Germline CDR1 and CDR2: DFQATT and SNEGSKA (reference sequence). This record belongs to a study of T cell repertoires in cytomegalovirus infection. Across the whole study: A matching HLA type, together with CMV infection, was signaled by public TCR beta signatures.

Broader study findings: What dominated the ex vivo response were HLA-C-restricted CMV-specific TCR beta clonotypes.

Each CDR3 protein is one row after TCRdb ran MiXCR on the reads. The sample yields 630,000 or so distinct CDR3 sequences, less than 25% seen once. Sample: CD8+ T cells from PBMCs. The receptor was isolated from a human donor in good health (CMV status not recorded). Some clones in this sample may be carry-over from other donors' samples. The chain couples TRBV20-1 to TRBJ2-4; 8 bases fit TRBD1. The CDR3 bases are TGCAGTGCTAAAGGACAGGGCAAAAACATTCAGTACTTC. Residues: CSAKGQGKNIQYF.